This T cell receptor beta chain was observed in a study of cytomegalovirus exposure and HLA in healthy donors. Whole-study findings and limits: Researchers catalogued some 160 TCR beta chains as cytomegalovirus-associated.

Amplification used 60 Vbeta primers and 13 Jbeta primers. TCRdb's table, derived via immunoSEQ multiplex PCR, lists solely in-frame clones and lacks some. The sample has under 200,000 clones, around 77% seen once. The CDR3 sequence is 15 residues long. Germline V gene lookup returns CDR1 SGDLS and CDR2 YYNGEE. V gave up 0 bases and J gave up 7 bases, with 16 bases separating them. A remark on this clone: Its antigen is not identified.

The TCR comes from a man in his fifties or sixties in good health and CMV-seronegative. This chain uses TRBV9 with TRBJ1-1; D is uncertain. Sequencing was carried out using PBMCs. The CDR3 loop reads CASSVESMTEGEAFF. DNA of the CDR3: TGTGCCAGCAGCGTAGAATCGATGACGGAGGGTGAAGCTTTCTTT. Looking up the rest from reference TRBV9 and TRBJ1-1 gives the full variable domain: DSGVTQTPKHLITATGQRVTLRCSPRSGDLSVYWYQQSLDQGLQFLIQYYNGEERAKGNILERFSAQQFPDLHSELNLSSLELGDSALYFCASSVESMTEGEAFFGQGTRLTVV.